The clone carrying this T cell receptor beta chain showed up just a few times. No antigen is known for it. This sample is part of a study of identical twins. Study results and caveats: Fewer insertions characterized abundant cord blood beta clonotypes, whereas memory repertoires showed none.

J was trimmed by 7 bases and V by 3 bases; bases with no gene match: 4. CDR3 length equals 16 residues. The germline V gene has CDR1 KGHDR and CDR2 SFDVKD. One entry per CDR3 protein, called by TCRdb with MiXCR from the 5' RACE reads. The table shows 650,000 to 750,000 distinct CDR3 sequences, with 21% occurring only once. This same sample was also part of a study on T cells expressing NK-cell markers. That investigation notes: Source material for TCR beta repertoires consisted of sorted CD3+CD56+NKG2C+, CD3+CD56+NKG2C- and CD3+CD56-NKG2C+ T cells. Dominant NKG2C+ clonotypes in about six donors made up roughly 1.0-7.0% of CD8+ T cells.

The sequenced sample was PBMCs. This TCR derives from a woman aged 18-29 years in good health. The genes are TRBV24-1 and TRBJ2-1, with 14 bases matching TRBD2. The CDR3, as DNA: TGTGCCACCAGTGATAGGACTAGCGGGAGGTTGAATGAGCAGTTCTTC. Its protein product is CATSDRTSGRLNEQFF.